What follows are 17 T cell receptor beta chains derived from one specimen sequenced in a study of blood T cell repertoires in COVID-19. Method: immunoSEQ multiplex PCR; TCRdb's copy keeps in-frame clones and lacks some. The data contain 250,000 to 300,000 clones, 86% of them singletons. Sample: peripheral blood. Receptors originate from a man aged 30-40 years with active or convalescent COVID-19.

The chain employs TRBV7-2 and TRBJ2-7; TRBD1 might be the D (6 bases). CDR1 SGHTA and CDR2 FQGNSA come from the germline V gene. The CDR3 runs to 15 residues. V was trimmed by 1 base and J by 3 bases, leaving 13 bases between them. The CDR3 protein is CASSLGGQLIYEQYF. The CDR3 bases are TGTGCCAGCAGCTTAGGGGGACAACTCATCTACGAGCAGTACTTC.

As DNA, the CDR3 is TGTGCCAGCTCACCAGGACAGGCACGCACTGAAGCTTTCTTT. Its translation is CASSPGQARTEAFF. The rearrangement joins TRBV18 to TRBJ1-1, with 7 bases identical to TRBD1. The junction had 4 bases not matched to a gene; V was cut back by 2 bases and J by 4 bases. CDR1 and CDR2 (germline): KGHSH, LQKENI. The CDR3 loop spans 14 amino acids.

CDR3 sequence reads: CASSYSEGPRELFF. CDR3 bases: TGTGCCAGCAGCTACAGTGAGGGCCCGAGGGAGCTGTTTTTT. V and J are TRBV5-8 and TRBJ2-2; possibly TRBD2 for D (5 bases). Germline lookup yields CDR1 SGHTS and CDR2 YDEGEE. This CDR3 comprises 14 residues. V shed 3 bases and J shed 9 bases, with 15 bases lying between them.

The CDR3 DNA follows: TGTGCCAGCCGGAAGGGGGAGACGGGATCTGGGGCCAACGTCCTGACTTTC. Amino acids: CASRKGETGSGANVLTF. V gene TRBV4-2 combines with J gene TRBJ2-6; maybe TRBD1 (6 bases). Germline V gene data show CDR1 as LGHNA and CDR2 as YNFKEQ. This CDR3 has 17 amino acids. With 8 bases removed from V and 1 base from J, the gap between germline ends came to 18 bases.

This chain joins TRBV10-3 and TRBJ1-2, with D possibly TRBD1 on 5 matching bases. Looked up from germline, CDR1 is ENHRY and CDR2 is SYGVKD. The CDR3 runs to 13 residues. Between the trimmed V and J ends, which lost 6 bases and 8 bases, there was a span of 16 bases. The DNA for the CDR3 is TGTGCCATCAGACCGGGGGACTCTCCGGGCTACACCTTC. Translated: CAIRPGDSPGYTF.

The rearrangement links TRBV7-2 to TRBJ1-5; D is unclear. V dropped 3 bases and J dropped 2 bases, with 14 bases sitting between them. Germline CDR1 and CDR2: SGHTA and FQGNSA. This CDR3 comprises 16 residues. CDR3 loop: CASSLYGVGGNQPQHF. CDR3 coding DNA: TGTGCCAGCAGCTTGTATGGGGTCGGGGGCAATCAGCCCCAGCATTTT.

The V and J genes are TRBV4-1 and TRBJ1-1; D possibly corresponds to TRBD1 (5 bases). There are 16 residues in the CDR3. Germline V gene lookup returns CDR1 MGHRA and CDR2 YSYEKL. Trimming shortened V by 5 bases and J by 6 bases, and 22 bases separated the two germline ends. The CDR3 sequence is CASSATGEEGLAEAFF. The CDR3 DNA reads TGCGCCAGCAGCGCCACGGGGGAGGAGGGACTAGCTGAAGCTTTCTTT.

This chain joins TRBV11-2 and TRBJ2-2, with a tentative D call TRBD2 (5 bases). Trimming pared 4 bases from V and 1 base from J, leaving 13 bases between. This CDR3 spans 16 amino acids. From germline, CDR1 is SGHAT and CDR2 FQNNGV. The CDR3 coding sequence is TGTGCCAGCAGCTCCCGGGGAAGGGAGAACACCGGGGAGCTGTTTTTT. Protein product: CASSSRGRENTGELFF.

A few counts support this clone. This chain uses TRBV7-9 with TRBJ1-1; 11 positions agree with TRBD1. V shed 4 bases and J 5 bases; nucleotides not matched to a gene: 6. Germline lookup yields CDR1 SEHNR and CDR2 FQNEAQ (reference sequence). The CDR3 has 15 amino acids. For the CDR3, the DNA is TGTGCCAGCAGCTCCGACGGGACAGGGGGTACTGAAGCTTTCTTT. Its protein is CASSSDGTGGTEAFF.

This chain joins TRBV27 and TRBJ1-5; D is perhaps TRBD1 (5 bases). The CDR3 sequence is 14 residues long. Trimming pared 8 bases from V and 1 base from J, leaving 12 bases between. Looked up from germline, CDR1 is MNHEY and CDR2 is SMNVEV (reference sequence). The CDR3 sequence: CASRGRGSNQPQHF. DNA of the CDR3: TGTGCCAGCCGTGGGCGGGGGAGCAATCAGCCCCAGCATTTT.

This clone appeared a single time. CDR3 protein: CASRIQGEGVAEAFF. CDR3 nucleotide sequence: TGTGCCAGTAGGATACAGGGGGAAGGGGTGGCGGAAGCTTTCTTT. The genes are TRBV19 and TRBJ1-1; 8 bases align to TRBD1. V was pared by 6 bases and J by 8 bases, with 14 bases of the junction left unmatched. The CDR3 consists of 15 residues. Germline V gene data show CDR1 as LNHDA and CDR2 as SQIVND (reference sequence).

J is TRBJ1-2 and V is TRBV19, with TRBD1 identical over 7 bases. Germline values: CDR1 LNHDA, CDR2 SQIVND (reference sequence). The V gene end was trimmed by 7 bases and the J gene end by 0 bases; junction bases not matched to a gene: 8. This CDR3 has 15 amino acids. Here the CDR3 reads CASKERDSTNYGYTF. CDR3 coding DNA: TGTGCCAGTAAGGAACGGGACAGCACTAACTATGGCTACACCTTC.

The CDR3 is CATAPGTQNTEAFF. The CDR3 DNA follows: TGTGCCACCGCGCCGGGGACACAGAACACTGAAGCTTTCTTT. The V call is TRBV9, the J call TRBJ1-1; a possible D gene is TRBD1 (6 bases). The V gene's germline CDR1 is SGDLS and CDR2 YYNGEE. Trimming took 9 bases from V and 1 from J, leaving 16 bases between them. The CDR3 is 14 amino acids.

This clone was seen only once. The gene calls are TRBV11-2 and TRBJ2-3, with 9 bases fitting TRBD2. The CDR3 has 14 amino acids. V was pared by 4 bases and J by 6 bases, with 5 bases of the junction left unmatched. The V gene's germline CDR1 is SGHAT and CDR2 FQNNGV. CDR3 region: CASSSRGGADTQYF. The DNA of the CDR3 is TGTGCCAGCAGCTCCCGCGGGGGGGCTGATACGCAGTATTTT.

The gene calls are TRBV10-3 and TRBJ1-5, with 8 bases identical to TRBD1. Germline CDR1 is ENHRY and CDR2 is SYGVKD. The CDR3 is 14 amino acids. Unmatched junction bases numbered 6, after V lost 6 bases and J lost 5 bases. The CDR3 reads CAISPQGDDQPQHF. Written as DNA, the CDR3 is TGTGCCATCAGCCCACAGGGGGATGATCAGCCCCAGCATTTT.

This rearrangement joins TRBV5-4 to TRBJ1-2; D uncertain. The CDR3 extends over 14 amino acids. Germline V lookup: CDR1 SGHNT, CDR2 YYREEE (reference sequence). V gave up 1 base and J gave up 1 base, with 8 bases separating them. The CDR3 sequence is CASSLYEVNYGYTF. CDR3 sequence (DNA): TGTGCCAGCAGCTTGTACGAGGTTAACTATGGCTACACCTTC.

V and J are TRBV9 and TRBJ1-4; D remains ambiguous. This CDR3 region has 16 residues. Germline values: CDR1 SGDLS, CDR2 YYNGEE. With 4 bases removed from V and 7 bases from J, the gap between germline ends came to 20 bases. CDR3 protein: CASSPEVWPPGEKLFF. The CDR3 DNA is TGTGCCAGCAGCCCTGAGGTCTGGCCCCCGGGTGAAAAACTGTTTTTT.